This TCR beta chain was retrieved from a study of shared clonotypes between healthy human individuals. Study-level results: Tissue TCR repertoires likely differ from these blood-only repertoires.

Data came from immunoSEQ multiplex PCR; TCRdb stores just in-frame clones and leaves some out. The sample holds about 2 million clones, roughly 96% seen once. Germline V gene data show CDR1 as SGHDN and CDR2 as FVKESK. The CDR3 loop spans 15 amino acids. V was trimmed by 5 bases and J by 0 bases, leaving 11 bases between them. Remarks on this clone: Its specificity is not known.

Sequencing used naive CD4+ T cells sorted from blood. Subset described: CD45RA+ positively selected. The J gene is TRBJ2-4, the V gene TRBV14; D is perhaps TRBD1 (6 bases). This sequence was found in a man between 18 and 29 years old in good health. CDR3 in DNA: TGTGCCAGCAGCGAAGGGGGAGTAGCCAAAAACATTCAGTACTTC. As protein: CASSEGGVAKNIQYF.